What follows describes a single TCR beta chain. A much larger clone is a single base away; this may be a read error. The record originates from a study of blood T cells in healthy people across ages. A J-beta primer mix and a sample-barcoded 5' primer were used in a second PCR of about 7 to 12 cycles. TCRdb used MiXCR to reprocess the 5' RACE reads, holding one entry per CDR3 protein. The repertoire has over 500,000 distinct CDR3 sequences, over 40% of them found once; the top ten carry 13%. Trimming took off 3 bases at V and 9 bases at J, with 18 bases between the two ends. CDR3 length: 15 amino acids. Germline CDR1 MDHEN, CDR2 SYDVKM.

Sequencing used blood. The V call is TRBV28, the J call TRBJ2-4, with a tentative D call TRBD2 (6 bases). The sequence was collected from a woman older than 75 in good health. The DNA of the CDR3 is TGTGCCAGCAGTTTCTTGGCCTCATCAGCGGGCATTCAGTACTTC. This translates into CASSFLASSAGIQYF.